This section outlines one TCR beta chain sequence together with its context. In the source study's methods: Scientists estimated how many nucleated cells there were by amplifying reference gene primers. TCRdb's copy holds only in-frame clones and misses some; the assay was immunoSEQ multiplex PCR. V and J calls and clone size follow that table, whereas D and trimming were derived from the DNA. Of 350,000 to 550,000 clones listed, around 89% were seen once; the top ten hold approximately 4.5%. The sample comes from a study of blood T cell repertoires in COVID-19. Study background: Acute-phase and convalescent COVID-19 samples originated in the United States, Italy and Spain. Sources were T cells, B-cell-depleted T cells, or PBMCs; the material itself was cDNA or gDNA.

Germline CDR1 reads PRHDT; CDR2 reads FYEKMQ (reference sequence). The V gene lost 0 bases and the J gene lost 5 bases, with 8 bases spanning the gap. This CDR3 comprises 15 residues. The receptor comes from a woman in her 30s with acute or convalescent COVID-19. The chain links TRBV13 to TRBJ1-6; D unclear. The sample taken for sequencing was peripheral blood. CDR3 sequence: CASSLGTSNNSPLHF. The CDR3 DNA reads TGTGCCAGCAGCTTAGGTACATCAAATAATTCACCCCTCCACTTT.